In its sample, the clone carrying this T cell receptor (beta chain) was seen a few times. The antigen is undetermined. The assay was immunoSEQ multiplex PCR, and TCRdb's table has in-frame clones only and misses some. The profile covers 150,000 to 200,000 clones, with about nine tenths appearing a single time and around 2.9% taken by the ten largest. The data stem from a study of T cell responses to AZD1222 COVID-19 vaccine. Study-level results: CD4 TCRs associated with vaccination spanned spike, dominating at 160-218 and 743-854. Among spike-specific TCRs, nearly half reportedly target unmutated variant regions. Repertoires were obtained only post-peak T cell response.

This CDR3 region has 16 residues. Germline CDR1 is MGHRA and CDR2 is YSYEKL. J lost 4 bases, V lost 0 bases, and 9 bases had no gene match. The V call is TRBV4-1, the J call TRBJ2-7; 7 positions match TRBD1. The sequence derives from an adult in good health. The input for sequencing was peripheral blood, taken on day 0 of MenACWY control vaccination. The CDR3 here is CASSQDRDRVRYEQYF. The CDR3 nucleotides are TGCGCCAGCAGCCAAGATCGAGACAGGGTTAGGTACGAGCAGTACTTC.